The clone carrying this T cell receptor (beta chain) was recorded once. This sample was taken from a study of memory CD4+ T cells and cytomegalovirus serostatus. Some clones are missing from TCRdb's copy, which holds only in-frame ones; the method was immunoSEQ multiplex PCR. In the table there are approximately 50,000 clones, 60% to 80% of which are singletons. The CDR3 runs 18 residues. V lost 6 bases to trimming and J lost 2 bases; unmatched junction nucleotides: 8. In germline, CDR1 is SGHNT, CDR2 YYREEE (reference sequence). Single viable CD3+CD4+CD8-CD45RO+ cells were sorted as the memory CD4+ T cells. CMV serostatus came from serum IgG against pp150, pp28, p38, p52. CD4+ T cells were isolated by positive magnetic selection.

This TCR was sampled from an adult in good health and CMV-seronegative. The chain couples TRBV5-4 to TRBJ2-1; 16 bases are shared with TRBD2. The sample comprised memory CD4+ T cells from blood. The CDR3 bases are TGTGCCAGCACCGGGACTAGCGGGAGGGAAGCGGCCTACAATGAGCAGTTCTTC. Translating gives CASTGTSGREAAYNEQFF.